The clone carrying this T cell receptor (beta chain) was picked up many times. Its antigen is not known. Time point: persistent/refractory GD, antithyroid drugs over 5 years with positive TRAb. RNA from PBMCs was the source of the TCR library. An endocrinology department in Xi'an, China, supplied the patients. This specimen comes from a study of regulatory T cells in long-lasting Graves disease. Overall study findings and caveats: Between persistent patients, roughly 2,600 public clonotypes were shared, exceeding the 966 shared between new patients. Newly diagnosed disease favored TRBV20-1 and TRBJ2-1 over persistent disease.

Trimming took off 8 bases at V and 0 bases at J, with 17 bases between the two ends. Germline V gene sequence: CDR1 MDHEN, CDR2 SYDVKM. The CDR3 runs to 16 residues. Researchers made TCR beta libraries by using iRepertoire HTBI primers and running Arm-PCR on CDR3 regions. TCRdb itself ran the multiplex PCR reads through MiXCR, one entry per CDR3 protein. This table holds more than 300,000 distinct CDR3 sequences, roughly 23% found once. This clonotype originated in a woman in her thirties or forties with Graves disease. This sample comprised peripheral blood mononuclear cells (PBMCs), obtained when the disease was refractory, from a patient treated with antithyroid drugs. The V gene is TRBV28, the J gene TRBJ1-5; D remains ambiguous. CDR3 sequence (DNA): TGTGCCAGCGGAACGGGAGGACCGTTTAGCAATCAGCCCCAGCATTTT. Translated, it gives CASGTGGPFSNQPQHF.